The 8 T cell receptor beta chains reported below all come from one sample, sequenced in a study of T cell responses to AZD1222 COVID-19 vaccine. TCRdb keeps only in-frame clones here, not all; method: immunoSEQ multiplex PCR. The repertoire holds 90,000 to 150,000 clones, with 87% as singletons. Sequenced material: peripheral blood, taken on day 0 of AZD1222 vaccination. These receptors were taken from an adult in good health.

The CDR3 sequence: CASTGGLAGDNEQFF. In DNA form, the CDR3 reads TGTGCCAGCACGGGGGGACTAGCGGGGGACAATGAGCAGTTCTTC. The rearrangement joins TRBV27 to TRBJ2-1; 14 bases fit TRBD2. The ends lost 7 bases at V and 5 bases at J; junction bases unmatched: 4. The CDR3 consists of 15 residues. Germline loops: CDR1 MNHEY, CDR2 SMNVEV (reference sequence).

This sequence joins TRBV4-1 and TRBJ2-4, with 7 bases that match TRBD1. Trimming cost V 4 bases and J 0 bases; bases outside gene matches: 9. The CDR3 sequence is 17 residues long. The germline CDR1 and CDR2 sequences are MGHRA and YSYEKL. The CDR3 reads CASSPTRDSQAKNIQYF. The DNA of the CDR3 is TGCGCCAGCAGCCCCACAAGGGACAGTCAAGCCAAAAACATTCAGTACTTC.

V and J are TRBV5-1 and TRBJ2-3, with TRBD1 matching over 9 bases. The CDR3 loop spans 14 amino acids. V gave up 6 bases and J gave up 2 bases; unmatched junction bases: 4. Germline assignment: CDR1 SGHRS and CDR2 YFSETQ. The CDR3 nucleotides are TGCGCCAGCATGGGGACAGGGTCCACAGATACGCAGTATTTT. This translates into CASMGTGSTDTQYF.

The chain has TRBV30 and TRBJ2-5, with 10 nucleotides matching TRBD2. Germline lookup yields CDR1 GTSNPN and CDR2 SVGIG (reference sequence). The CDR3 is made up of 16 amino acids. Losses at the gene ends were 3 bases for V and 5 bases for J; bases not matched to a gene: 12. CDR3 sequence (DNA): TGTGCCTGGAGAGGGACACTAGCGGGGTTGGTTGAGACCCAGTACTTC. Residues: CAWRGTLAGLVETQYF.

The genes are TRBV11-2 and TRBJ1-6; 7 positions match TRBD1. The CDR3 totals 15 residues. Germline V gene data show CDR1 as SGHAT and CDR2 as FQNNGV. After removal of 0 bases from V and 6 bases from J, the junction contained 2 bases not matched to a gene. The CDR3 sequence is CASSLEGQLNSPLHF. The CDR3, as DNA: TGTGCCAGCAGCTTAGAGGGACAGCTTAATTCACCCCTCCACTTT.

The chain couples TRBV10-2 to TRBJ2-7; 7 bases are shared with TRBD2. The V and J ends lost 0 bases and 6 bases, in that order; junction bases with no gene match: 8. The CDR3 consists of 15 residues. Germline V CDR1 and CDR2: WSHSY, SAAADI. CDR3 coding DNA: TGCGCCAGCAGTGAGTCTCCAGCGGGATACCGCGAGCAGTACTTC. It encodes CASSESPAGYREQYF.

V gene TRBV5-4 combines with J gene TRBJ1-1; 7 nucleotides align to TRBD1. Germline-derived CDR1 and CDR2 are SGHNT and YYREEE (reference sequence). There are 16 residues in the CDR3. V gave up 0 bases and J gave up 2 bases; unmatched junction bases: 7. For the CDR3, the DNA is TGTGCCAGCAGCTTGGTGGACAGGCCTCTAAACACTGAAGCTTTCTTT. This sequence encodes CASSLVDRPLNTEAFF.

This clone was detected a few times. The chain links TRBV13 to TRBJ2-7; 10 nucleotides agree with TRBD2. The CDR3 covers 15 residues. Germline values: CDR1 PRHDT, CDR2 FYEKMQ (reference sequence). After removal of 5 bases from V and 3 bases from J, the junction contained 7 bases not matched to a gene. Here the CDR3 reads CASSHRGLAVYEQYF. The CDR3 DNA reads TGTGCCAGCAGCCACAGAGGACTAGCGGTCTACGAGCAGTACTTC.